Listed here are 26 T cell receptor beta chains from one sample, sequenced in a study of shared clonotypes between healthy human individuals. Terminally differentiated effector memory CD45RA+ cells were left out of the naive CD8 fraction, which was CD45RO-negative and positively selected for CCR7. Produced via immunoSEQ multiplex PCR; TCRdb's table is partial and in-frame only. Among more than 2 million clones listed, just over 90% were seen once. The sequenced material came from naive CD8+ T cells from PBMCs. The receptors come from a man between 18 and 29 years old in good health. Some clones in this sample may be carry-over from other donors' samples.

Here the CDR3 reads CASSWGRSDQPQHF. CDR3 nucleotides: TGTGCCAGCAGTTGGGGGAGGTCTGATCAGCCCCAGCATTTT. The genes are TRBV28 and TRBJ1-5, with D possibly matching TRBD1 (5 bases). Trimming removed 4 bases from V and 5 bases from J, with 12 bases in between. The CDR3 has 14 amino acids. CDR1 MDHEN and CDR2 SYDVKM come from the germline V gene.

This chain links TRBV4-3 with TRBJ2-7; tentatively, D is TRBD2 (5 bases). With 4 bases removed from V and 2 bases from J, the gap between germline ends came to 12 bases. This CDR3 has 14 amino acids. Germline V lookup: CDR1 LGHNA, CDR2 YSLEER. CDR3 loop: CASSPPGSPYEQYF. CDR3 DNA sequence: TGCGCCAGCAGCCCCCCTGGGAGCCCCTACGAGCAGTACTTC.

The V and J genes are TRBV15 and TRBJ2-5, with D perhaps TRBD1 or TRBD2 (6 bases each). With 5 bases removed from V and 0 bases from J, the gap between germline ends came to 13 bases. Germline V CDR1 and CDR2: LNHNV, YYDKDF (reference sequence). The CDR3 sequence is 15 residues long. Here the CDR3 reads CATSPFGGYQETQYF. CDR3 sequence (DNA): TGTGCCACCAGCCCCTTCGGGGGCTACCAAGAGACCCAGTACTTC.

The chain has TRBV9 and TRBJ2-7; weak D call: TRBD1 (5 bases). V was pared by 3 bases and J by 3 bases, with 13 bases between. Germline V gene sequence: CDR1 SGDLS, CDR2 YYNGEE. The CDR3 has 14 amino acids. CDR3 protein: CASSEGDMGYEQYF. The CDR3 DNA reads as TGTGCCAGCAGCGAAGGGGATATGGGCTACGAGCAGTACTTC.

CDR3 nucleotides: TGCGCCAGCAGCTGGGGACAGGGGGCGCGAGAGCAGTACTTC. It yields the protein CASSWGQGAREQYF. The chain links TRBV4-3 to TRBJ2-7; 12 bases fit TRBD1. This CDR3 region has 14 residues. V shed 5 bases, J shed 7 bases, and the junction held 6 bases outside the gene matches. Germline V gene sequence: CDR1 LGHNA, CDR2 YSLEER.

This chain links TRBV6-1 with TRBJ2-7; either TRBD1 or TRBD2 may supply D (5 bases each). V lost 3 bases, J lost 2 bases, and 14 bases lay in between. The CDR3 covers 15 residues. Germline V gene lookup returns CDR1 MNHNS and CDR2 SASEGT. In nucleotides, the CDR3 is TGTGCCAGCAGTGAGGTGATCAGGGAGCCCTACGAGCAGTACTTC. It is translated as CASSEVIREPYEQYF.

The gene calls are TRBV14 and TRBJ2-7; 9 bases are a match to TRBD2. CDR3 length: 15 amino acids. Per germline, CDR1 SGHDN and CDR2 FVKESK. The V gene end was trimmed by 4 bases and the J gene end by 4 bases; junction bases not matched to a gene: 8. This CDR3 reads CASSPTTSGRYEQYF. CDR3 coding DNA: TGTGCCAGCAGCCCGACGACTAGCGGACGTTACGAGCAGTACTTC.

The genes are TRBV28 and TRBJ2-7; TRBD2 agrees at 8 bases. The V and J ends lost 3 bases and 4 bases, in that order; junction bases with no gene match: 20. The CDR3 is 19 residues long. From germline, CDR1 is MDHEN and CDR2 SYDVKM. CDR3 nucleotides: TGTGCCAGCAGTTTCTCCTCAACGAACCTAGCGGGTGGGGGGTACGAGCAGTACTTC. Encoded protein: CASSFSSTNLAGGGYEQYF.

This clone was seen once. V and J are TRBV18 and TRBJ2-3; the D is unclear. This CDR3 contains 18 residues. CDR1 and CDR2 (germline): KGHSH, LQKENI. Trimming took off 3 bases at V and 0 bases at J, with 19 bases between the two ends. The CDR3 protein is CASSPRPVRLRSTDTQYF. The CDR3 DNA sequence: TGTGCCAGCTCACCCCGTCCTGTGAGGCTCAGAAGCACAGATACGCAGTATTTT.

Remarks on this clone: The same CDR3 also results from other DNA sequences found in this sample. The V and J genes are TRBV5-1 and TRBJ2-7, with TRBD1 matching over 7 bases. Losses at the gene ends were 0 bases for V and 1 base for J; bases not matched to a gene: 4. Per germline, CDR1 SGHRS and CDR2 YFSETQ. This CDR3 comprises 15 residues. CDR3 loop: CASSLGQGVSYEQYF. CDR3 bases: TGCGCCAGCAGCTTGGGCCAGGGGGTTTCCTACGAGCAGTACTTC.

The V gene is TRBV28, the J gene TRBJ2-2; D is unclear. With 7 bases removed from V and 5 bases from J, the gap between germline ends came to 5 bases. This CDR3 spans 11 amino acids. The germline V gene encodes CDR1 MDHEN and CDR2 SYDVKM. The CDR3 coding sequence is TGTGCCAGCACCAAGACCGGGGAGCTGTTTTTT. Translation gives CASTKTGELFF.

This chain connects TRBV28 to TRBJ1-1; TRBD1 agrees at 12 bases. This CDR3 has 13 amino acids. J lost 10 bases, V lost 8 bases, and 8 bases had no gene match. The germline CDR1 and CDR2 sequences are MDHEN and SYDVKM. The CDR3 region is CASQGTGGGRAFF. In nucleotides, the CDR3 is TGTGCCAGCCAAGGGACAGGGGGCGGACGAGCTTTCTTT.

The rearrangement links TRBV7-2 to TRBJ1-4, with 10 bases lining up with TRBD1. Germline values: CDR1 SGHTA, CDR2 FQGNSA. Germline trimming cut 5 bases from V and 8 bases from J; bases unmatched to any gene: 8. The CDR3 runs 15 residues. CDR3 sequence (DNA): TGTGCCAGCAGCACGCACGGACAGGGGGAAGAAAAACTGTTTTTT. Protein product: CASSTHGQGEEKLFF.

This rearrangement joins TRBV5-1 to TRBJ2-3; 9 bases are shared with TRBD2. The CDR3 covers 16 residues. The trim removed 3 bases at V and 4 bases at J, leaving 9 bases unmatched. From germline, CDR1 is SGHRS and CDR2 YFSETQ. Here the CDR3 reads CASSSGTSYDPDTQYF. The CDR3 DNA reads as TGCGCCAGCAGCTCCGGGACTAGCTATGACCCAGATACGCAGTATTTT.

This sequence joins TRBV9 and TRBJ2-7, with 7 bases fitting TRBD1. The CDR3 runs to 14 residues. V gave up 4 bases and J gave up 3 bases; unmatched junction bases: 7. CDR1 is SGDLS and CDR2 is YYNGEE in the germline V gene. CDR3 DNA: TGTGCCAGCAGCATCCGGGACAGACACTACGAGCAGTACTTC. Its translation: CASSIRDRHYEQYF.

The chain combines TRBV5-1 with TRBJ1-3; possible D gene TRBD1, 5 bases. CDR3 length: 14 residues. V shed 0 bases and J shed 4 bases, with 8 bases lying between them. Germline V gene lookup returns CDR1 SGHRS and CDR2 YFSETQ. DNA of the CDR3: TGCGCCAGCAGCTTGGGAGGGGACGGAAACACCATATATTTT. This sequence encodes CASSLGGDGNTIYF.

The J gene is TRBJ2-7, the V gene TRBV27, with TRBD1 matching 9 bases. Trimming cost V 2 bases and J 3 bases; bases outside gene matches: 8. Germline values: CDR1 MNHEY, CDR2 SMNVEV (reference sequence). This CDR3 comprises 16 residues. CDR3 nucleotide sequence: TGTGCCAGCAGTTTAAATGGGGGGGACAGGGACTACGAGCAGTACTTC. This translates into CASSLNGGDRDYEQYF.

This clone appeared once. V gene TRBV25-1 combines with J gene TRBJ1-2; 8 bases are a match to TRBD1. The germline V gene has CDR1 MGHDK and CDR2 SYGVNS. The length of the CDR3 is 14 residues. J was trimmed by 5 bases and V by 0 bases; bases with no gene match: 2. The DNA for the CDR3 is TGTGCCAGCAGTGAATATCACAGGGGGTATGGCTACACCTTC. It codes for CASSEYHRGYGYTF.

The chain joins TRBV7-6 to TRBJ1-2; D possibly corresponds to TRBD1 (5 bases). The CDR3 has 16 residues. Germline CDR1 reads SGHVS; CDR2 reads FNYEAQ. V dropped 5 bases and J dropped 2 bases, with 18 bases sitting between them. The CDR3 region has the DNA TGTGCCAGCAGCCCCGGCTGGCGGGACCAAAACTATGGCTACACCTTC. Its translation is CASSPGWRDQNYGYTF.

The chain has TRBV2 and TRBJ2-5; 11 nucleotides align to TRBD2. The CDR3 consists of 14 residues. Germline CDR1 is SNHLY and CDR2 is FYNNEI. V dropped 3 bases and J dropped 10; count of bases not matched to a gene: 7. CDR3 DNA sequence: TGTGCCAGCAGTGATAGCGGGAGGGCACAGCTCCAGTACTTC. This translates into CASSDSGRAQLQYF.

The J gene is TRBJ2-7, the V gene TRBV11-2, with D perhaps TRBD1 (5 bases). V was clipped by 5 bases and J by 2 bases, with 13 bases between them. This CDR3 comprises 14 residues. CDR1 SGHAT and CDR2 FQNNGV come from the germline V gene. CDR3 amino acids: CASSPLGPPYEQYF. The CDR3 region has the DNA TGTGCCAGCAGCCCCCTGGGGCCCCCCTACGAGCAGTACTTC.

This CDR3 is CSVSRQAGSGNTIYF. The CDR3 DNA reads as TGCAGCGTTTCTCGGCAGGCAGGCTCTGGAAACACCATATATTTT. The V and J genes are TRBV29-1 and TRBJ1-3; D uncertain. Trimming took off 5 bases at V and 0 bases at J, with 14 bases between the two ends. Germline assignment: CDR1 SQVTM and CDR2 ANQGSEA. The CDR3 contains 15 residues.

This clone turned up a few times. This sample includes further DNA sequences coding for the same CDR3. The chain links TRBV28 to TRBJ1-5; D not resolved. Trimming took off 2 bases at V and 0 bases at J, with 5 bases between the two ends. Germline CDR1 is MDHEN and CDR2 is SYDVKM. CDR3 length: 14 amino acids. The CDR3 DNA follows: TGTGCCAGCAGTTTAGCATATAGCAATCAGCCCCAGCATTTT. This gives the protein CASSLAYSNQPQHF.

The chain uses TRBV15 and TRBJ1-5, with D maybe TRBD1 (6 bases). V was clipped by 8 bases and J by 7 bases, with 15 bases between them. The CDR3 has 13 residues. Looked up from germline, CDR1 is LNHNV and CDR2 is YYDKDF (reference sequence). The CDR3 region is CATGQGSNQPQHF. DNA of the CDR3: TGTGCCACCGGGCAGGGGTCGAACCAGCCCCAGCATTTT.

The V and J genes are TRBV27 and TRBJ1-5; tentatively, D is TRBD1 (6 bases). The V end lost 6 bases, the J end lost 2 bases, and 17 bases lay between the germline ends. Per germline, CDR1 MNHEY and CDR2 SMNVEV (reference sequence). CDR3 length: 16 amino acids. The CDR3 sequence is CASSLWGHSGNQPQHF. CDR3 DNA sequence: TGTGCCAGCAGCCTCTGGGGGCATAGTGGCAATCAGCCCCAGCATTTT.

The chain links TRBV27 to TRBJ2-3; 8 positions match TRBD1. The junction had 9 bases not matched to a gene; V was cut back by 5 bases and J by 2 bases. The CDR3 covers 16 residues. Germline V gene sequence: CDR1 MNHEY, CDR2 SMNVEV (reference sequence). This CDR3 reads CASSPSTGDVTDTQYF. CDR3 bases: TGTGCCAGCAGTCCCTCGACAGGGGACGTCACAGATACGCAGTATTTT.